The clone carrying this T cell receptor (beta chain) was seen repeatedly, ten times or more. Its cognate antigen is unknown. The data derive from a study of CD8 T cells in ankylosing spondylitis. General study points: Ankylosing spondylitis blood appeared to carry a characteristic TCR beta motif of roughly eight highly homologous variants. Certain motif variants had earlier appeared in reactive arthritis synovial fluid and blood. Significant enrichment of disease-linked clones was reported in matched ankylosing spondylitis synovial fluid.

Trimming stripped 10 bases from V and 1 base from J, with 13 bases between. CDR1 and CDR2 (germline): WNHNN, SYGVQD (reference sequence). The CDR3 has 13 amino acids. TCRdb reanalysed the 5' RACE reads using MiXCR and keeps one entry per CDR3 protein. The repertoire includes about 240,000 distinct CDR3 sequences, under 12% of them detected once, and less than 3% sits in the top ten. The V gene is TRBV10-1, the J gene TRBJ1-1, with a weak D call TRBD1 (5 bases). The sample taken for sequencing was blood, either unsorted or a sorted T cell fraction (not recorded which). This sequence originates from a male donor with ankylosing spondylitis or in good health (not recorded which). The CDR3, as DNA: TGCGCCACCTCGGGACTTTGGAACACTGAAGCTTTCTTT. It encodes CATSGLWNTEAFF.